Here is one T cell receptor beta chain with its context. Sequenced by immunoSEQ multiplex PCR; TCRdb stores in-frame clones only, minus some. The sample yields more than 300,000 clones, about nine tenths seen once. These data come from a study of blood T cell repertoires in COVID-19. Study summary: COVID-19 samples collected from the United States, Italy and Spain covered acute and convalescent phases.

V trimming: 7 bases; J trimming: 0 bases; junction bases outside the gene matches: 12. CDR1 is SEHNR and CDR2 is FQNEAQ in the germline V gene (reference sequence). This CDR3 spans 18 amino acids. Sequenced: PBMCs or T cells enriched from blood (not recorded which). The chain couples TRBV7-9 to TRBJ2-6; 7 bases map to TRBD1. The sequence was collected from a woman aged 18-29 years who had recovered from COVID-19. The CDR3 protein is CASTRETGWSSGANVLTF. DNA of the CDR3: TGTGCCAGCACTAGGGAGACAGGGTGGAGCTCTGGGGCCAACGTCCTGACTTTC.